The entry below describes one T cell receptor (beta chain). It lacks a known antigen. No base-level quality is on record; no much larger clone is a single base apart. From a lookup of the germline V gene, CDR1 and CDR2 are SGHRS and YFSETQ. The CDR3 spans 15 residues, from the cysteine through the phenylalanine. Solely the CDR3 DNA is kept, with 45 bases framed from the first base. The trim is 1 base for V and 4 bases for J, with a gap of 14 bases between the germline ends. This record comes from a study of cytomegalovirus exposure and HLA in healthy donors (TCRdb year 2017). For the study in its entirety: In an earlier analysis of approximately 640 of the donors, around 290 Gb of sequence data and 100 million or so unique TCR beta sequences from about 190 million T cells were reported. About 330 gigabases of sequencing data and 70 million to 95 million unique TCR sequences made up an early release that covered approximately 620 HLA-typed donors. The genetic ancestry cluster associated with self-reported Caucasian donors included approximately 85% of the approximately 430 genotyped donors. The study was designed to test whether signatures of past pathogen exposure could be identified by cataloging public T cell receptors. Using immunosequencing, the study profiled T cell repertoires from 640 or so subjects and related those repertoires to cytomegalovirus serostatus. A separate validation cohort of roughly 130 different subjects was used in addition to the approximately 640-subject first cohort. To predict cytomegalovirus infection status, the study combined high-throughput TCR immunosequencing, statistical association of individual TCRs with disease status, and machine learning. A later analysis re-examined previously published TCR beta repertoires from more than 550 donors and added high-resolution HLA genotyping to investigate patterns of TCR occurrence. In the later analysis, no new phenotypic data were used to find candidate immune exposures; instead, reliance was placed on TCR beta sequences and their occurrence across donors. An earlier analysis of about 600 of the donors used high-throughput TCR beta sequencing to judge whether each TCR beta V gene segment behaved as functional or pseudogenic. Donor age, sex, ethnicity and CMV serostatus were compiled together with the repertoire data. A later genetic analysis used genome-wide SNP genotypes for about 60% of the roughly 670 donors, treating that subset as a discovery cohort. All discovery cohort repertoires had been generated on a single sequencing platform. HLA typing included class I and class II loci at four-digit resolution. The number of typed donors differed by locus: roughly 620-640 for A, B, C, DRB1 and DQB1; some 540 for DQA1; approximately 600 for DPA1; and roughly 490 for DPB1. Because of strong linkage in the cohort, a few DR-DQ haplotypes were treated as single units for association and clustering. Across about 380 genotyped donors of the cohort, an average of about 240,000 unique TCR beta nucleotide sequences per donor were sequenced, and approximately 17% of those sequences were non-productive.

The full study reports these points: In this cohort, only TCR beta chains were sequenced, and detectable features were limited by the absence of alpha or paired-chain data. Linkage disequilibrium might explain the correlated functional status among segregating V segments, but an unknown experimental factor could not be excluded. In both the original and validation cohorts, the classifier was reported to diagnose cytomegalovirus status with high specificity and sensitivity. A later genetic analysis associated a missense DCLRE1C variant with V-gene and J-gene trimming of TCR beta chains, and an independent cohort replicated the association. A later analysis found that most CMV-associated TCR beta chains appeared HLA-restricted, with HLA associations seemingly driven largely by CMV exposure. A total of 150 to 200 TCR beta chains were listed by the study as associated with cytomegalovirus. A later analysis found that HLA-associated TCR beta chains were more clonally expanded and had lower generation probabilities than equally common non-associated chains. According to a later genetic analysis, donors in an Asian-associated ancestry cluster had fewer N-insertions in productive TCRs than the approximately 630-donor mean. HLA typing was unavailable for some donors at each locus, so association tests used only the typed subset. A further reported finding was that TCR beta sequences accurately predicted the HLA-A and HLA-B alleles for most subjects in the first cohort. Some IMGT-functional V segments, including TRBV6-2 and TRBV6-3, could not be distinguished by the 87-base-pair reads and were therefore excluded. Immune exposure information for the cohort was limited to CMV serostatus. According to the authors, the approach could potentially be generalized to other disease states and immunological phenotypes. Sequencing depth was assumed to be roughly uniform across donors in the presence/absence analyses, though that assumption may not hold. Broadly in line with IMGT annotations, most TCR beta V segments showed up in productive rearrangements about 90% or about 30% of the time in an earlier analysis of several hundred of the donors. A later analysis reported that several top co-occurrence clusters appeared linked to parvovirus B19, influenza, CMV and Epstein-Barr virus. In a later analysis, the rate of TCR association differed among HLA loci, with DRB1 alleles having the most associated TCRs and HLA-C alleles having the fewest. A group of highly shared sequence variants was considered likely to be a technical artifact of the sequencing pipeline. When HLA alleles, especially DR and DQ, strongly co-occurred, TCR associations were difficult to assign to individual alleles. Specific HLA alleles were associated with 15,000 to 20,000 TCR beta sequences at a false discovery rate of 0.05 in a later analysis. Some 15 rarely observed V segments, including chromosome 9 orphons, were excluded from the earlier analysis of some 590 of the donors because counts were too low. While some public TCRs were present in many individuals, most TCR sequences turned up only very rarely across donors. In vitro tests confirmed that a few of the cytomegalovirus-associated TCR beta chains recognize cytomegalovirus antigens.

The cohort consisted of 650 to 850 healthy bone marrow donors. All cohort members were sampled while nominally healthy, although unrecorded immune exposures were likely present. The donor was CMV seropositive and belonged to the group of about 290 seropositive cohort members. Each donor provided a peripheral blood sample, and peripheral blood mononuclear cells were used for TCR beta sequencing. The Qiagen DNeasy Blood Extraction Kit was used to extract genomic DNA from the blood cell samples. Library preparation was by the immunoSEQ multiplex PCR assay. For the multiplex PCR, a mixture combining 60 forward primers for TCR Vbeta segments and 13 reverse primers for TCR Jbeta segments was used. The CDR3 region of rearranged TCR beta genes was amplified from genomic DNA with a multiplex PCR assay. The Illumina HiSeq System was used to sequence the amplified TCR beta libraries as 87-base-pair reads. The original pipeline was this. In a later analysis, approximately 74 million unique TCR beta chains were counted across the approximately 640 repertoires, and roughly 9.9 million of these chains were shared by at least two donors. To remove PCR and sequencing errors, raw reads were error-corrected and collapsed into unique sequences using a nearest-neighbor algorithm that merged closely related sequences. CDR3 sequences were aligned to IMGT reference sequences to assign V, D and J gene segments. Each retained sequence needed at least a six-nucleotide match to both a V gene segment and a J gene segment. A rearrangement was called productive if the CDR3 had no stop codons and remained in frame with V and J, and every other rearrangement was called non-productive. CDR3 was defined by IMGT convention, running from the second conserved V-encoded cysteine to the conserved J-encoded phenylalanine. In an earlier analysis of 500 to 650 of the donors, sequences lacking an unambiguous match to a single V gene segment were excluded. In an earlier analysis of 587 of the donors, V segments were called functional above 56.7% productive rearrangements and were called segregating when the between-donor standard deviation exceeded 5%. To diagnose cytomegalovirus status from the catalog of TCR beta chain sequences, a statistical classification framework was built. A later analysis assigned V and J genes by comparing TCR nucleotide sequences with IMGT/GENE-DB human TR gene sequences. A later analysis assigned CDR3 sequences and most-parsimonious VDJ recombination scenarios with the TCRdist pipeline. In a later analysis, every TCR beta chain was defined by the combination of its CDR3 amino acid sequence and its V-gene family, and reads without a unique V-gene family were dropped. A later analysis removed 592 highly shared, low-generation-probability nucleotide sequences to deal with suspected cross-contamination and a sequencing artifact. In a later analysis, a clonal expansion index was calculated for each public chain from normalized within-repertoire ranks of inferred template counts. In a later analysis, generation probabilities were computed using a VDJ recombination model fitted to out-of-frame rearrangements, and the results were checked against IGoR. In a later analysis, TCR-TCR, TCR-HLA and TCR-CMV co-occurrence was scored with hypergeometric tests, and a repertoire-size bias correction was applied to TCR pairs. To estimate false discovery rates, a later analysis permuted the HLA or CMV assignments 20 times. In a later analysis, co-occurring TCRs were grouped using DBSCAN, with TCRdist sequence similarity added in when clustering inside HLA-allele-positive subsets. For co-occurrence clustering, repertoires with fewer than 30,000 or more than 120,000 public chains were excluded, along with 5 or 6 repertoires with anomalous nucleotide sharing. As stored in TCRdb, this immuneACCESS dataset retains in-frame rearrangements with V and J assigned. A fraction of the clones does not appear; measured against another copy, unresolved V genes explain less than half of the discrepancy, and the remainder lacks a known reason. V, J and clone size are those of that table, while D and trimming were read from the DNA. This sample comprises under 150,000 clones, 70% to 80% of them detected only once. The top ten hold roughly 6.2% of the sample.

This sequence was found in a woman aged 35 to 49 in good health and CMV-seropositive. The sequencing sample was made of PBMCs. The receptor chain draws on TRBV5-1 and TRBJ1-1; the best D guess is TRBD1, with 5 bases matching. The DNA reads as follows: TGCGCCAGCAGCTTGACCAGACGGCAGGGCACTGAAGCTTTCTTT. It specifies CASSLTRRQGTEAFF.